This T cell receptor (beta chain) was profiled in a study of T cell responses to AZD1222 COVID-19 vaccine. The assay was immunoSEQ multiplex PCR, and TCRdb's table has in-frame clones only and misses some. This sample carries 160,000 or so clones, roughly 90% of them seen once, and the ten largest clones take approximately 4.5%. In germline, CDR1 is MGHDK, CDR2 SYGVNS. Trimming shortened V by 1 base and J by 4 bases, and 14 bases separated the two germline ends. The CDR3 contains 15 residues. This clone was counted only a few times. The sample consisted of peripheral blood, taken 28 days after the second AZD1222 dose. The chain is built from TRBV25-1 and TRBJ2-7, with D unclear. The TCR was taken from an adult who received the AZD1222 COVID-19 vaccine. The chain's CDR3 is CASSEWLGGVYEQYF. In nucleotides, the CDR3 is TGTGCCAGCAGTGAATGGTTGGGCGGTGTTTACGAGCAGTACTTC.